This T cell receptor (beta chain) was retrieved from a study of CD8+CD57+ T cells in acquired aplastic anemia. Study information: DNA per sorted CD4+ or CD8+ sample ranged about 0.19 to 30 ug, averaging 3.2 ug.

CD8+CD57+ cell expansion, shown by flow cytometry, had occurred in the patients selected for sequencing. There was no therapy given to any patient before the blood sampling took place. From germline, CDR1 is LNHNV and CDR2 YYDKDF (reference sequence). The CDR3 runs 14 residues. Profiling of TCR beta VDJ combinations and CDR3 sequences used genomic DNA as template. TCRdb reanalysed the reads using MiXCR and keeps one entry per CDR3 protein. This table has 150,000 to 200,000 distinct CDR3 sequences, more than 45% appearing once. The chain combines TRBV15 with TRBJ1-3, with TRBD1 as a possible D gene (6 bases). This receptor was obtained from a human donor with aplastic anemia. Sequencing was done on a sample of sorted CD4+, CD8+, or CD8+CD57+ T cells (not recorded which) from PBMCs. The CDR3: CGISRGLSGNTIYF. The CDR3 DNA follows: TGTGGCATCAGCAGGGGACTGAGCGGAAACACCATATATTTT.